The 10 T cell receptor beta chains given below trace back to one sample, sequenced in a study of patients and donors after allogeneic stem cell transplantation. TCRdb reanalysed the RT-PCR reads using MiXCR and keeps one entry per CDR3 protein. Seen here are about a million distinct CDR3 sequences, about a sixth observed once, and the top ten hold under 6.5%. The sample comprised blood, either unsorted or a sorted T cell fraction (not recorded which). The receptors were gathered from a human donor who was either an allogeneic HSCT recipient or a stem cell or donor lymphocyte infusion donor (not recorded which). It is not recorded whose cells these are; they may come from a transplant donor.

This clonotype was recorded a few times. This chain connects TRBV20-1 to TRBJ2-1, with 8 bases lining up with TRBD1. From germline, CDR1 is DFQATT and CDR2 SNEGSKA (reference sequence). J lost 0 bases, V lost 4 bases, and 5 bases had no gene match. CDR3 size: 15 residues. Here the CDR3 reads CSANQGASSYNEQFF. CDR3 sequence (DNA): TGCAGTGCTAATCAGGGGGCGAGCTCCTACAATGAGCAGTTCTTC.

This clonotype has just a few counts. This rearrangement joins TRBV5-1 to TRBJ2-7, with D possibly TRBD2 on 6 matching bases. V lost 4 bases to trimming and J lost 3 bases, with 23 bases between them. Per the germline V gene, CDR1 is SGHRS and CDR2 is YFSETQ. The CDR3 sequence is 17 residues long. CDR3 in DNA: TGCGCCAGCAGCCCGGACCCGACTAGGCCTAACTACTACGAGCAGTACTTC. This gives the protein CASSPDPTRPNYYEQYF.

This clonotype was counted a few times. V and J are TRBV10-3 and TRBJ1-1; TRBD1 aligns across 7 bases. J lost 2 bases, V lost 6 bases, and 6 bases had no gene match. CDR3 length: 14 residues. Germline values: CDR1 ENHRY, CDR2 SYGVKD. CDR3 DNA: TGTGCCATCAGGGGGACAGCACAAAACACTGAAGCTTTCTTT. Its translation is CAIRGTAQNTEAFF.

The chain carries TRBV5-1 and TRBJ2-7; TRBD1 matches at 7 bases. The CDR3 is 14 amino acids. V trimming: 4 bases; J trimming: 1 base; junction bases outside the gene matches: 5. Looked up from germline, CDR1 is SGHRS and CDR2 is YFSETQ. Here the CDR3 reads CASSLTGKSYEQYF. Written as DNA, the CDR3 is TGCGCCAGCAGCCTGACAGGGAAATCCTACGAGCAGTACTTC.

The CDR3 coding sequence is TGTGCCTGGAGTGTTCCTAGCGGGGTATTCACAGATACGCAGTATTTT. This sequence encodes CAWSVPSGVFTDTQYF. This rearrangement joins TRBV30 to TRBJ2-3; 9 bases line up with TRBD2. The length of the CDR3 is 16 residues. The germline gives CDR1 GTSNPN, CDR2 SVGIG (reference sequence). J was trimmed by 2 bases and V by 0 bases; bases with no gene match: 6. The full variable domain, with the rest looked up from reference TRBV30 and TRBJ2-3, is SQTIHQWPATLVQPVGSPLSLECTVEGTSNPNLYWYRQAAGRGLQLLFYSVGIGQISSEVPQNLSASRPQDRQFILSSKKLLLSDSGFYLCAWSVPSGVFTDTQYFGPGTRLTVL.

The sample holds a few counts of this clonotype. The chain is built from TRBV20-1 and TRBJ2-5; 14 nucleotides match TRBD2. Unmatched junction bases numbered 7, after V lost 6 bases and J lost 7 bases. This CDR3 is 14 amino acids long. Per germline, CDR1 DFQATT and CDR2 SNEGSKA (reference sequence). The DNA of the CDR3 is TGCAGTGCCCCAGGGACTAGCGGGAGCAGGACCCAGTACTTC. This translates into CSAPGTSGSRTQYF.

V usage is TRBV12-3 or TRBV12-4 and J usage is TRBJ2-1; tentative D call: TRBD2 (6 bases). This CDR3 spans 15 amino acids. V was clipped by 6 bases and J by 7 bases, with 19 bases between them. CDR3 in DNA: TGTGCCAGCAGCCCCCCGCAGGAGGCGGGGAATGAGCAGTTCTTC. Protein: CASSPPQEAGNEQFF.

The J gene is TRBJ2-5, the V gene TRBV30, with 8 bases identical to TRBD1. J was trimmed by 4 bases and V by 8 bases; bases with no gene match: 3. This CDR3 comprises 11 residues. Germline loops: CDR1 GTSNPN, CDR2 SVGIG (reference sequence). The CDR3: CAGQGGETQYF. The CDR3 nucleotides read TGTGCCGGACAGGGCGGAGAGACCCAGTACTTC.

The rearrangement joins TRBV6-1 to TRBJ1-1, with D hard to call. The CDR3 has 17 amino acids. The V gene lost 5 bases and the J gene lost 0 bases, with 19 bases spanning the gap. Germline CDR1 and CDR2: MNHNS and SASEGT. CDR3 sequence reads: CASSTPGTWGMNTEAFF. The CDR3 DNA follows: TGTGCCAGCAGTACACCTGGAACCTGGGGAATGAACACTGAAGCTTTCTTT.

The chain has TRBV27 and TRBJ2-7, with TRBD1 matching over 7 bases. There are 13 residues in the CDR3. V lost 6 bases to trimming and J lost 3 bases; unmatched junction nucleotides: 5. Germline-derived CDR1 and CDR2 are MNHEY and SMNVEV (reference sequence). The chain's CDR3 is CASSHDRVYEQYF. Written as DNA, the CDR3 is TGTGCCAGCAGCCACGACAGGGTCTACGAGCAGTACTTC.